Shown below are 13 T cell receptor beta chains from a single sample sequenced in a study of blood T cell repertoires in COVID-19. Sequencing used immunoSEQ multiplex PCR; TCRdb keeps in-frame clones, though not all of them. The sample yields over 40,000 clones, 70% to 85% seen once. Material: peripheral blood. These receptors originate from a human donor in a cohort sampled during active COVID-19.

The chain has TRBV5-1 and TRBJ2-7; 9 nucleotides line up with TRBD2. After removal of 0 bases from V and 2 bases from J, the junction contained 9 bases not matched to a gene. The CDR3 totals 17 residues. Germline CDR1 is SGHRS and CDR2 is YFSETQ. The CDR3 sequence: CASSLEFRAGGAYEQYF. The DNA of the CDR3 is TGCGCCAGCAGCTTGGAATTTAGGGCGGGAGGGGCCTACGAGCAGTACTTC.

Of note for this clone: Compared with germline, one end of the junction differs, possibly owing to a read error. J is TRBJ2-3 and V is TRBV19; perhaps TRBD2 as D (5 bases). Germline CDR1 reads LNHDA; CDR2 reads SQIVND (reference sequence). The length of the CDR3 is 16 residues. The CDR3 region has the DNA TGTGCCTGTAGCCCCGGCCGGACTGCTCTAGGGGATACGCAGTATTTT. Residues: CACSPGRTALGDTQYF.

This sequence joins TRBV5-6 and TRBJ1-5, with D uncertain. Germline V gene lookup returns CDR1 SGHDT and CDR2 YYEEEE. V lost 8 bases and J lost 15, with 30 bases in between. The CDR3 consists of 15 residues. CDR3 sequence reads: CASMASGTSTWPPHF. DNA of the CDR3: TGTGCCAGTATGGCTAGCGGAACCTCAACCTGGCCGCCGCATTTT.

The J gene is TRBJ1-1, the V gene TRBV11-2; D is uncertain. The V gene's germline CDR1 is SGHAT and CDR2 FQNNGV. The CDR3 sequence is 14 residues long. V lost 3 bases to trimming and J lost 0 bases, with 8 bases between them. The DNA for the CDR3 is TGTGCCAGCAGCTTCCAGTTCCTGAACACTGAAGCTTTCTTT. Amino acid sequence: CASSFQFLNTEAFF.

This sequence joins TRBV5-1 and TRBJ2-3, with 9 bases lining up with TRBD2. This CDR3 contains 16 residues. Germline V CDR1 and CDR2: SGHRS, YFSETQ. V lost 4 bases, J lost 0 bases, and 6 bases stayed unmatched. CDR3 bases: TGCGCCAGCAGCCCACCAGCGGGAGGAAGCACAGATACGCAGTATTTT. The encoded protein is CASSPPAGGSTDTQYF.

The chain uses TRBV9 and TRBJ2-3; no reliable D call. The V and J ends lost 0 bases and 4 bases respectively, with 3 bases between them. Looked up from germline, CDR1 is SGDLS and CDR2 is YYNGEE. This CDR3 is built from 12 residues. The CDR3: CASSVAADTQYF. CDR3 sequence (DNA): TGTGCCAGCAGCGTAGCTGCAGATACGCAGTATTTT. The variable domain in full, with the rest retrieved from reference TRBV9 and TRBJ2-3, is DSGVTQTPKHLITATGQRVTLRCSPRSGDLSVYWYQQSLDQGLQFLIQYYNGEERAKGNILERFSAQQFPDLHSELNLSSLELGDSALYFCASSVAADTQYFGPGTRLTVL.

The genes are TRBV7-2 and TRBJ1-4, with D tentatively TRBD1 (5 bases). This CDR3 region has 18 residues. The V end was cut by 1 base, the J end by 0 bases, with 15 bases between. CDR1 and CDR2 from the germline V gene are SGHTA and FQGNSA. The CDR3 sequence is CASSLVSGGTATNEKLFF. The DNA for the CDR3 is TGTGCCAGCAGCTTAGTCTCGGGGGGTACCGCAACTAATGAAAAACTGTTTTTT.

V is TRBV5-1 and J is TRBJ2-5; the D gene is possibly TRBD2 (7 bases). The germline V and J ends were trimmed by 1 base and 5 bases, with 18 bases remaining between them. CDR3 length: 16 amino acids. From germline, CDR1 is SGHRS and CDR2 YFSETQ. The DNA for the CDR3 is TGCGCCAGCAGCTTGTCCTTGGGGGGGGCCATGGAGACCCAGTACTTC. Its translation: CASSLSLGGAMETQYF.

The rearrangement uses TRBV3-1 (or the pseudogene TRBV3-2) and TRBJ2-3; D is uncertain. Deletions cut 0 bases from V and 3 bases from J, with 7 bases between. In germline, CDR1 is LGHDT, CDR2 YNNKEL (reference sequence). The CDR3 runs to 14 residues. In nucleotides, the CDR3 is TGTGCCAGCAGCCAAGAGGTCTATACAGATACGCAGTATTTT. Translated, it gives CASSQEVYTDTQYF.

This chain uses TRBV18 with TRBJ1-2; D gene unclear. V was clipped by 3 bases and J by 1 base, with 9 bases between them. The CDR3 is 14 amino acids. Germline values: CDR1 KGHSH, CDR2 LQKENI. The CDR3 spells CASSPPNINYGYTF. CDR3 nucleotide sequence: TGTGCCAGCTCACCGCCTAATATTAACTATGGCTACACCTTC.

In nucleotides, the CDR3 is TGTGCCAGCAGCCCGTACGGGCAGCCCCAGCATTTT. Its protein product is CASSPYGQPQHF. The chain links TRBV3-1 (or the pseudogene TRBV3-2) to TRBJ1-5, with no clear D. Germline values: CDR1 LGHDT, CDR2 YNNKEL (reference sequence). The length of the CDR3 is 12 residues. V was shortened by 4 bases and J by 7 bases, with 8 bases between the two germline ends.

The V gene is TRBV7-9, the J gene TRBJ1-3; possibly TRBD1 for D (6 bases). The CDR3 is 14 residues long. CDR1 and CDR2 (germline): SEHNR, FQNEAQ (reference sequence). Trimming took off 5 bases at V and 4 bases at J, with 12 bases between the two ends. The CDR3 DNA follows: TGTGCCAGCAGCACTACAGGGCCCGGAAACACCATATATTTT. The encoded protein is CASSTTGPGNTIYF.

The gene calls are TRBV4-2 and TRBJ1-2; no definite D call. This CDR3 contains 16 residues. Trimming took off 2 bases at V and 8 bases at J, with 21 bases between the two ends. Germline V gives CDR1 LGHNA, CDR2 YNFKEQ. The CDR3 nucleotides read TGTGCCAGCAGCCAACCAAGCGACGGGGAGCGTAGAGGCTACACCTTC. Translating it yields CASSQPSDGERRGYTF.